The T cell receptor (beta chain) under discussion was sequenced for a study of blood T cell repertoires in COVID-19. Background on the study: Acute and convalescent COVID-19 samples came from the United States, Italy and Spain.

Enrolled through a virtual design, the participants were between roughly 18 and 90 years of age and came from 24 US areas. Donors of Cohort 3 who recovered were those that had two negative PCRs, clearance, or symptom resolution. The length of the CDR3 is 13 residues. With 4 bases removed from V and 7 bases from J, the gap between germline ends came to 13 bases. The germline CDR1 and CDR2 sequences are MNHEY and SVGAGI. In the source study's methods: Estimated nucleated cell counts came from reference gene primer amplification. TCRdb keeps only in-frame clones here, not all; method: immunoSEQ multiplex PCR. That table supplies the V and J calls and clone size; D and trimming were determined from the DNA. The repertoire holds roughly 400,000 clones, with about 92% as singletons.

Sequencing input: PBMCs or T cells enriched from blood (not recorded which). This receptor was identified in a man aged 18 to 30 who had recovered from COVID-19. The chain recombines TRBV6-5 with TRBJ1-1; TRBD1 is a possible D gene (5 bases). The CDR3 loop is CASSSPGGDEAFF. The CDR3 DNA is TGTGCCAGCAGTTCCCCGGGGGGTGATGAAGCTTTCTTT.